This passage covers 31 T cell receptor beta chains from one sample sequenced in a study of immune heterogeneity within non-small cell lung tumors. Multiplex PCR employing 32 V and 13 J primers generated amplicons of the TCR beta CDR3. A single record per CDR3 protein comes from TCRdb applying MiXCR to the multiplex PCR reads. The sample contains some 4,400 distinct CDR3 sequences, around 40% of which appear only once. Template came from bulk tumor genomic DNA, at roughly 600 ng per sample. Several spatially distant biopsies were obtained per primary tumor intraoperatively. Untreated, newly diagnosed non-small cell lung cancer patients underwent curative surgery. Sequencing was carried out using lung tumor tissue. The receptors were gathered from a woman aged 45-59 years with non-small cell lung cancer.

For this clonotype: A much larger clone lies a single base off, so this may be a read error. The chain uses TRBV18 and TRBJ1-6; D call uncertain. V lost 4 bases and J lost 2, with 9 bases in between. The length of the CDR3 is 15 residues. Germline CDR1 reads KGHSH; CDR2 reads LQKENI. CDR3 bases: TGTGCCAGCTCACTCCGAGGCGCCTATAATTCACCCCTCCACTTT. It specifies CASSLRGAYNSPLHF.

By sample share, this clonotype is medium-sized. The rearrangement uses TRBV28 and TRBJ2-1; TRBD2 is a possible D gene (5 bases). Deletions cut 3 bases from V and 1 base from J, with 7 bases between. Germline CDR1 MDHEN, CDR2 SYDVKM. The CDR3 sequence is 14 residues long. The CDR3 loop reads CASSFGLSYNEQFF. CDR3 in DNA: TGTGCCAGCAGTTTTGGACTTTCCTACAATGAGCAGTTCTTC.

The V gene is TRBV12-3 or TRBV12-4, the J gene TRBJ1-5; D is unresolved. V dropped 3 bases and J dropped 11 bases, with 17 bases sitting between them. CDR3 size: 14 residues. The CDR3 sequence: CASSLGSNSRTQHF. Written as DNA, the CDR3 is TGTGCCAGCAGTTTGGGGTCTAACTCGAGGACCCAGCATTTT.

The chain couples TRBV5-1 to TRBJ1-1; D is uncertain. Deletions cut 2 bases from V and 3 bases from J, with 11 bases between. Germline values: CDR1 SGHRS, CDR2 YFSETQ. This CDR3 contains 14 residues. The CDR3: CASSFRELDTEAFF. The CDR3, as DNA: TGCGCCAGCAGCTTTAGGGAACTGGACACTGAAGCTTTCTTT.

To note about this clonotype: This likely comes from a read error, as the CDR3 has no conserved phenylalanine or tryptophan at its end. It is unclear where the CDR3 begins or ends on the DNA, so no DNA is shown, and the CDR3 is as TCRdb lists it. This chain uses TRBV3-1 with TRBJ2-3; the D call TRBD2 from the table was never checked on the DNA. CDR1 and CDR2 (germline): LGHDT, YNNKEL (reference sequence). The CDR3 region is 16 residues in length, termini included. CDR3 sequence: CASSQESGTGGQYFGP.

At least ten counts were recorded for this clonotype. The DNA for the CDR3 is TGTGCCAGCAGGGGGATAGACACTGAAGCTTTCTTT. It is translated as CASRGIDTEAFF. The rearrangement joins TRBV12-3 or TRBV12-4 to TRBJ1-1; D is uncertain. The germline V and J ends were trimmed by 6 bases and 3 bases, with 8 bases remaining between them. The CDR3 sequence is 12 residues long.

As regards this clonotype: Compared with germline, one end of the junction differs, possibly owing to a read error. This sequence joins TRBV12-3 or TRBV12-4 and TRBJ1-5, with D unresolved. The CDR3 runs 15 residues. For the CDR3, the DNA is TGTGCCAACAGTACCGGCATAATTAGCAATCAGCCCCAGCATTTT. It specifies CANSTGIISNQPQHF.

About this clonotype: A much larger clone lies one base from this, so it may be a read error. CDR3 amino acids: CVSSPRPNTIYF. CDR3 in DNA: TGTGTCAGCAGCCCCCGCCCAAACACCATATATTTT. This chain uses TRBV7-9 with TRBJ1-3; D unresolved. The CDR3 loop spans 12 amino acids. Germline assignment: CDR1 SEHNR and CDR2 FQNEAQ (reference sequence).

The rearrangement links TRBV7-2 to TRBJ1-1; a possible D gene is TRBD1 (6 bases). Between the trimmed V and J ends, which lost 7 bases and 7 bases, there was a span of 16 bases. Germline CDR1 and CDR2: SGHTA and FQGNSA. CDR3 size: 13 residues. As DNA, the CDR3 is TGTGCCAGCATCGTAGACAGGCGTAATGAAGCTTTCTTT. This translates into CASIVDRRNEAFF.

Many counts were recorded for this clonotype. This chain joins TRBV11-3 and TRBJ2-5; 10 nucleotides align to TRBD1. In germline, CDR1 is SGHNT, CDR2 YENEEA. The V and J ends lost 4 bases and 4 bases, in that order; junction bases with no gene match: 6. The CDR3 totals 15 residues. The CDR3 reads CASSSGTGVRETQYF. Here the CDR3 DNA reads TGTGCCAGCAGCTCCGGGACAGGGGTTCGAGAGACCCAGTACTTC.

This clonotype qualifies as medium-sized (0.01 to 0.1%). The chain combines TRBV28 with TRBJ1-2; tentatively, D is TRBD1 (5 bases). Trimming cost V 1 base and J 13 bases, with 16 bases left between them. CDR1 and CDR2 (germline): MDHEN, SYDVKM. CDR3 length: 13 residues. The CDR3 DNA sequence: TGTGCCAGCAGTTTATCCTCTAAGGGCAGGGCCACCTTC. Its protein is CASSLSSKGRATF.

This clonotype ranks as medium-sized. The gene calls are TRBV28 and TRBJ2-1; perhaps TRBD1 as D (5 bases). The V end was cut by 1 base, the J end by 4 bases, with 11 bases between. Germline loops: CDR1 MDHEN, CDR2 SYDVKM. The CDR3 sequence is 15 residues long. The CDR3 here is CASSLLSGKYNEQFF. CDR3 nucleotides: TGTGCCAGCAGTTTATTGTCAGGGAAGTACAATGAGCAGTTCTTC. Complete variable domain (other parts from reference TRBV28 and TRBJ2-1): DVKVTQSSRYLVKRTGEKVFLECVQDMDHENMFWYRQDPGLGLRLIYFSYDVKMKEKGDIPEGYSVSREKKERFSLILESASTNQTSMYLCASSLLSGKYNEQFFGPGTRLTVL.

This clonotype was seen just once. This chain uses TRBV7-6 with TRBJ2-7; D might be TRBD1 or TRBD2, each matching 5 bases. V was clipped by 1 base and J by 5 bases, with 18 bases between them. Germline lookup yields CDR1 SGHVS and CDR2 FNYEAQ. The CDR3 length is 16 residues. CDR3: CASSLGSGPSGNEQYF. As DNA, the CDR3 is TGTGCCAGCAGCTTAGGTTCGGGGCCGTCTGGGAACGAGCAGTACTTC.

On this clonotype: A much larger clone lies a single base off, so this may be a read error. This rearrangement joins TRBV20-1 to TRBJ1-4, with a tentative D call TRBD1 (6 bases). The V gene lost 5 bases and the J gene lost 0 bases, with 19 bases spanning the gap. The CDR3 covers 17 residues. CDR1 is DFQATT, CDR2 SNEGSKA, per germline (reference sequence). The CDR3 here is CSASRCLGGTTNEKLFF. DNA for the CDR3: TGCAGTGCTTCACGGTGTTTAGGGGGGACAACTAATGAAAAACTGTTTTTT.

V gene TRBV19 combines with J gene TRBJ2-1; D might be TRBD1 or TRBD2, each matching 5 bases. Germline CDR1 is LNHDA and CDR2 is SQIVND (reference sequence). CDR3 size: 18 residues. Trimming cost V 5 bases and J 0 bases, with 20 bases left between them. CDR3 sequence: CASSPTRGSRASYNEQFF. The CDR3 nucleotides are TGTGCCAGTAGTCCAACTAGAGGGAGCAGGGCCTCCTACAATGAGCAGTTCTTC.

The chain employs TRBV4-1 and TRBJ2-2, with D tentatively TRBD1 (5 bases). V was trimmed by 4 bases and J by 5 bases, leaving 17 bases between them. The CDR3 is made up of 16 amino acids. Germline CDR1 MGHRA, CDR2 YSYEKL. DNA for the CDR3: TGCGCCAGCAGCCCTCTTGGGCAGGGTATTACCGGGGAGCTGTTTTTT. Residues: CASSPLGQGITGELFF.

In its sample, this clonotype is medium-sized. V gene TRBV20-1 combines with J gene TRBJ2-1; TRBD2 matches at 9 bases. After removal of 5 bases from V and 6 bases from J, the junction contained 11 bases not matched to a gene. Germline-derived CDR1 and CDR2 are DFQATT and SNEGSKA (reference sequence). This CDR3 is built from 15 residues. CDR3 region: CSASPSGVLFNEQFF. The CDR3 DNA sequence: TGCAGTGCTTCCCCTAGCGGGGTCCTCTTCAATGAGCAGTTCTTC.

This clonotype was observed at least ten times. The chain carries TRBV29-1 and TRBJ1-1, with 7 bases aligning to TRBD1. Per the germline V gene, CDR1 is SQVTM and CDR2 is ANQGSEA. The CDR3 consists of 11 residues. Trimming at V came to 7 bases and at J to 4 bases, leaving 3 bases not matched to a gene. The CDR3 DNA sequence: TGCAGCGCCCAGGGGGTCACTGAAGCTTTCTTT. It is translated as CSAQGVTEAFF.

In this sample, this clonotype is medium-sized. CDR3 sequence reads: CSVGGISNEQYF. The CDR3 coding sequence is TGCAGCGTTGGGGGGATTTCGAACGAGCAGTACTTC. The chain has TRBV29-1 and TRBJ2-7; D possibly matches TRBD1 or TRBD2 (5 bases each). Germline V CDR1 and CDR2: SQVTM, ANQGSEA. V lost 4 bases to trimming and J lost 5 bases, with 12 bases between them. The CDR3 has 12 residues.

Notes on this clonotype: This clone may be a read error of a much larger clone one base away. The rearrangement uses TRBV12-3 or TRBV12-4 and TRBJ1-2, with a possible D match to TRBD1 (5 bases). This CDR3 is built from 14 residues. The CDR3: CARSLSFGGYGYTF. The CDR3, as DNA: TGTGCCCGCAGTTTGAGCTTCGGGGGTTATGGCTACACCTTC.

The rearrangement links TRBV2 to TRBJ1-6, with D hard to call. The length of the CDR3 is 16 residues. The germline V and J ends were trimmed by 7 bases and 3 bases, with 16 bases remaining between them. The germline gives CDR1 SNHLY, CDR2 FYNNEI. CDR3 nucleotides: TGTGCCAGCATACTAGGCGGCGGTATCTATAATTCACCCCTCCACTTT. Amino acid sequence: CASILGGGIYNSPLHF.

Relative to its sample, this clonotype is medium-sized. This sequence joins TRBV7-2 and TRBJ2-7; D gene unclear. Per germline, CDR1 SGHTA and CDR2 FQGNSA. The CDR3 totals 14 residues. The V and J ends lost 1 base and 1 base respectively, with 8 bases between them. CDR3 bases: TGTGCCAGCAGCTTAGGACTGGTTTCCTACGAGCAGTACTTC. It is translated as CASSLGLVSYEQYF.

This clonotype was found a few times. The chain couples TRBV5-6 to TRBJ1-4; 7 nucleotides agree with TRBD1. Trimming took 0 bases from V and 4 from J; bases not matched to a gene: 6. The CDR3 extends over 16 amino acids. Germline-derived CDR1 and CDR2 are SGHDT and YYEEEE. The CDR3 spells CASSLGGTVGNEKLFF. DNA of the CDR3: TGTGCCAGCAGCTTGGGGGGGACAGTCGGTAATGAAAAACTGTTTTTT.

Concerning this clonotype: A read error is possible here, since a much larger clone lies one base away. The chain employs TRBV19 and TRBJ2-3, with D tentatively TRBD1 (6 bases). The CDR3 loop spans 17 amino acids. Germline V CDR1 and CDR2: LNHDA, SQIVND (reference sequence). In DNA form, the CDR3 reads TGTGCCAGTAGTAAGGATTCGGGACACCATAGCACATATACGCAGTATTTT. Residues: CASSKDSGHHSTYTQYF.

The V gene is TRBV6-2 or TRBV6-3, the J gene TRBJ1-6; no firm D call. V shed 0 bases and J shed 8 bases, with 11 bases lying between them. The CDR3 length is 15 residues. CDR1 MNHEY and CDR2 SVGEGT come from the germline V gene. The CDR3 loop reads CASSYSSGIDSPLHF. DNA for the CDR3: TGTGCCAGCAGTTACTCGTCGGGGATTGATTCACCCCTCCACTTT.

The chain joins TRBV27 to TRBJ2-1, with D possibly TRBD2 on 6 matching bases. CDR1 MNHEY and CDR2 SMNVEV come from the germline V gene (reference sequence). The CDR3 totals 14 residues. Trimming removed 4 bases from V and 6 bases from J, with 13 bases in between. CDR3 nucleotides: TGTGCCAGCAGTTCGTGGGAGGAAATCAATGAGCAGTTCTTC. It is translated as CASSSWEEINEQFF.

Comments on this clonotype: A much larger clone lies a single base off, so this may be a read error. The CDR3 region has the DNA TGCAGTACTCGGGGGACTAGCGGGATACAAGAGACCCAGTACTTC. It translates to CSTRGTSGIQETQYF. This chain joins TRBV20-1 and TRBJ2-5, with 13 nucleotides matching TRBD2. The CDR3 is 15 amino acids. The junction had 8 bases not matched to a gene; V was cut back by 8 bases and J by 2 bases. Germline V lookup: CDR1 DFQATT, CDR2 SNEGSKA (reference sequence).

This clonotype is medium-sized. The rearrangement links TRBV20-1 to TRBJ2-7, with 11 bases fitting TRBD2. Looked up from germline, CDR1 is DFQATT and CDR2 is SNEGSKA (reference sequence). The CDR3 runs to 18 residues. Trimming took 1 base from V and 2 from J; bases not matched to a gene: 13. The CDR3 sequence: CSARGRGLADSDPYEQYF. Written as DNA, the CDR3 is TGCAGTGCTAGAGGTAGGGGACTAGCGGACTCGGACCCCTACGAGCAGTACTTC.

The genes are TRBV7-9 and TRBJ1-2; D may be TRBD1 (5 bases). This CDR3 contains 13 residues. Germline loops: CDR1 SEHNR, CDR2 FQNEAQ (reference sequence). V lost 1 base, J lost 5 bases, and 8 bases lay in between. CDR3 bases: TGTGCCAGCAGCTTAGTGGGACGGTATGGCTACACCTTC. Its translation: CASSLVGRYGYTF.

A remark on this clonotype: It may be a read error: a sequence one base away is much more abundant. The chain carries TRBV20-1 and TRBJ2-4, with 8 bases identical to TRBD2. This CDR3 is 15 amino acids long. Germline CDR1 is DFQATT and CDR2 is SNEGSKA (reference sequence). The CDR3 region is CSASSGLAAINIQYF. The CDR3 DNA reads TGCAGTGCTAGTTCCGGACTAGCCGCCATAAACATTCAGTACTTC.

CDR3 DNA sequence: TGTGCCAGCAAGGCGGCAGGGGGGAATTCACCCCTCCACTTT. Protein sequence: CASKAAGGNSPLHF. This rearrangement joins TRBV2 to TRBJ1-6; 7 bases match TRBD1. The trim removed 7 bases at V and 7 bases at J, leaving 7 bases unmatched. The CDR3 totals 14 residues. Germline CDR1 is SNHLY and CDR2 is FYNNEI.